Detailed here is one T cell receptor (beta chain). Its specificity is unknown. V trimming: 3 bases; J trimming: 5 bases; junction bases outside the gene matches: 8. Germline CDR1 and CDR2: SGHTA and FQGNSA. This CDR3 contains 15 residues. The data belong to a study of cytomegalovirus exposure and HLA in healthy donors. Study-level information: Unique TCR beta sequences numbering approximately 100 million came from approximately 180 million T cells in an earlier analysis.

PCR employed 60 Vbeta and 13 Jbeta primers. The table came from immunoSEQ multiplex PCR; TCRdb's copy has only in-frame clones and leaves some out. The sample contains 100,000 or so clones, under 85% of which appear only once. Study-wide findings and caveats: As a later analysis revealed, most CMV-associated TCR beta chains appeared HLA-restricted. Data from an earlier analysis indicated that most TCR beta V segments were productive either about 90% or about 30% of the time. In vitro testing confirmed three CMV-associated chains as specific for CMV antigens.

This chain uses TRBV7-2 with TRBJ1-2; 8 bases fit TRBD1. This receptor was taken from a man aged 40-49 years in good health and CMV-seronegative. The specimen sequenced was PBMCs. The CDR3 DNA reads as TGTGCCAGCAGCTTGAGACAGGGGAGTTGGTATGGCTACACCTTC. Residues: CASSLRQGSWYGYTF.